The clone carrying this T cell receptor (beta chain) was counted only a few times. The data are from a study of T-cell reconstitution after alpha-beta-depleted transplantation in children. This sample's TCRbeta library carried unique molecular identifier barcodes. TCRdb reprocessed the PCR reads via MiXCR and lists one record per CDR3 protein. This sample has just over 950,000 distinct CDR3 sequences; about 26% occur once, and the top ten carry 25% to 35%. V lost 9 bases, J lost 2 bases, and 17 bases lay in between. This CDR3 has 15 residues. Germline-derived CDR1 and CDR2 are MNHEY and SVGEGT. This chain joins TRBV6-2 or TRBV6-3 and TRBJ1-5, with TRBD1 as a possible D gene (5 bases). The sequence was obtained from a boy under two years old who had a stem cell transplant for SCID, so the T cells may come from the graft donor. The material was PBMCs, mostly from graft donor cells, obtained 360 days after TCRalphabeta/CD19-depleted stem cell transplant. CDR3 protein: CASSGVSRGNQPQHF. CDR3 sequence (DNA): TGTGCCAGTTCGGGGGTCTCTCGGGGCAATCAGCCCCAGCATTTT.